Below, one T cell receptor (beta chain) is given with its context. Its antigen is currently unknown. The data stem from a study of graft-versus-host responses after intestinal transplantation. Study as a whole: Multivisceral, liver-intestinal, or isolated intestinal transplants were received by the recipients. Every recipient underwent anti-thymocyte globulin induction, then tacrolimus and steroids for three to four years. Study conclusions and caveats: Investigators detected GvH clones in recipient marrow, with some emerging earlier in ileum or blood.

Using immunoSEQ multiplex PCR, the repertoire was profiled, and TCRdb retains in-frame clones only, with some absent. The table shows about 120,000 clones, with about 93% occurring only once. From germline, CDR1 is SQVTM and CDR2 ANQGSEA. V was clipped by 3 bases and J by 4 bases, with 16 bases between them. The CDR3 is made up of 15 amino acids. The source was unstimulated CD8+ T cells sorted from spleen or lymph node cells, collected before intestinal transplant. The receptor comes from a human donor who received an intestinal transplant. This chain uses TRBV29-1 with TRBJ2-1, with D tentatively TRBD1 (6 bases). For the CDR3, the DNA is TGCAGCGTTGAGGGACGGGACACCTCGTACAATGAGCAGTTCTTC. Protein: CSVEGRDTSYNEQFF.